These T cell receptor beta chains were read from a single sample in a study of T cell clonotyping in hematopoietic cell transplantation. Here immunoSEQ multiplex PCR was the method, and the copy in TCRdb shows in-frame clones only, minus some. The sample consists of roughly 800 clones, roughly 53% of them appearing once. Here the sequenced sample was peripheral blood mononuclear cells, taken 30 days after allogeneic stem cell transplant. The receptor set was obtained from a male patient aged 60-70 years who had an allogeneic stem cell transplant, so the T cells may come from the graft donor. Some clones in this sample may be carry-over from other donors' samples. CDR3s include the opening cysteine and the closing phenylalanine or tryptophan. The D gene is left open where the match is weak. Not all rows give a size; the values are once, few, many and, for expanded clones, a class.

TRBJ2-3,large,.,TRBV6-1,CASSEDPGVSTDTQYF,TGTGCCAGCAGTGAGGACCCCGGCGTAAGCACAGATACGCAGTATTTT
TRBJ2-5,.,.,TRBV5-1,CASSLEAGVEETQYF,TGCGCCAGCAGCTTGGAGGCAGGGGTCGAGGAGACCCAGTACTTC
TRBJ2-5,.,TRBD2,TRBV5-1,CASSPSGGALFETQYF,TGCGCCAGCAGCCCTAGCGGGGGGGCCCTCTTTGAGACCCAGTACTTC
TRBJ2-2,.,.,TRBV27,CASSLFGPQGGELFF,TGTGCCAGCAGTTTATTTGGACCCCAGGGGGGGGAGCTGTTTTTT
TRBJ2-1,.,.,TRBV9,CASSEGGALYNEQFF,TGTGCCAGCAGCGAGGGAGGCGCACTCTACAATGAGCAGTTCTTC
TRBJ2-7,.,.,TRBV9,CASSFRTDPIYEQYF,TGTGCCAGCAGCTTTCGGACAGATCCGATCTACGAGCAGTACTTC
TRBJ1-1,few,.,TRBV10-3,CAISESPLSPQAFF,TGTGCCATCAGTGAGTCCCCATTGAGCCCACAAGCTTTCTTT
TRBJ2-2,few,.,TRBV5-6,CASSLRAGAGTGELFF,TGTGCCAGCAGCCTAAGGGCAGGGGCCGGCACCGGGGAGCTGTTTTTT
TRBJ2-7,.,.,TRBV6-6,CASSHTGTPSYEQYF,TGTGCCAGCAGTCACACAGGGACCCCGTCCTACGAGCAGTACTTC
TRBJ1-1,large,TRBD1,TRBV6-1,CASGQGAWDTEAFF,TGTGCCAGCGGACAGGGAGCGTGGGACACTGAAGCTTTCTTT
TRBJ2-3,.,.,TRBV7-6,CASSPAGADTQYF,TGTGCCAGCAGCCCGGCCGGGGCAGATACGCAGTATTTT
TRBJ2-7,few,.,TRBV7-3,CASSFSPGQGSYEQYF,TGTGCCAGCAGCTTTTCTCCGGGACAAGGATCCTACGAGCAGTACTTC
TRBJ2-7,few,TRBD1,TRBV25-1,CASTAGGYYEQYF,TGTGCCAGCACGGCAGGGGGCTACTACGAGCAGTACTTC
TRBJ2-3,.,.,TRBV10-3,CAISEGGPTDTQYF,TGTGCCATCAGTGAAGGCGGACCCACAGATACGCAGTATTTT
TRBJ2-2,.,TRBD1,TRBV27,CASVGFGTVRTGELFF,TGTGCCAGCGTGGGGTTTGGGACAGTACGCACCGGGGAGCTGTTTTTT
TRBJ1-1,large,.,TRBV7-9,CASSLGPLGDAGTEAFF,TGTGCCAGCAGCTTGGGCCCTCTCGGGGATGCGGGCACTGAAGCTTTCTTT
TRBJ2-1,.,.,TRBV7-9,CASSLGTVVDGSSYNEQFF,TGTGCCAGCAGCTTAGGGACGGTGGTGGACGGGAGCTCCTACAATGAGCAGTTCTTC
TRBJ2-5,.,TRBD2,TRBV5-1,CASSPGLAGGRETQYF,TGCGCCAGCAGCCCGGGACTAGCGGGAGGGCGAGAGACCCAGTACTTC
TRBJ2-3,.,TRBD2,TRBV29-1,CSVRGGLTDTQYF,TGCAGCGTCCGCGGGGGGCTCACAGATACGCAGTATTTT
TRBJ2-6,.,.,TRBV7-2,CASSTYGANVLTF,TGTGCCAGCAGTACCTATGGAGCCAACGTCCTGACTTTC
TRBJ2-7,.,.,TRBV5-1,CASSSAQSHGEQYF,TGCGCCAGCAGCTCTGCACAGTCCCATGGGGAGCAGTACTTC
TRBJ1-1,.,.,TRBV4-1,CASSHPPGGPMNTEAFF,TGCGCCAGCAGCCACCCCCCGGGGGGGCCCATGAACACTGAAGCTTTCTTT
TRBJ2-4,few,.,TRBV4-1,CASSQVGAKNIQYF,TGCGCCAGCAGCCAAGTTGGGGCCAAAAACATTCAGTACTTC
TRBJ1-6,.,.,TRBV14,CASSQARDGVWNSPLHF,TGTGCCAGCAGCCAGGCAAGGGATGGCGTATGGAATTCACCCCTCCACTTT
TRBJ2-3,.,.,TRBV21-1,CASRVATVMQDTQYF,TGTGCCAGCAGAGTGGCTACAGTCATGCAAGATACGCAGTATTTT
TRBJ2-7,.,TRBD2,TRBV4-2,CASSLEIAGGPAYEQYF,TGTGCCAGCAGCTTAGAGATAGCGGGGGGGCCCGCCTACGAGCAGTACTTC